This TCR beta chain was observed in a study of CD8+ T cells in alopecia areata. Trimming removed 9 bases from V and 4 bases from J, with 15 bases in between. The V gene's germline CDR1 is PRHDT and CDR2 FYEKMQ (reference sequence). CDR3 length: 13 amino acids. Treatment reported: oral pan-JAK inhibitor, 5-10 mg twice daily. After isolation, RNA underwent reverse transcription to generate cDNA as the sequencing template. Repertoires were generated with immunoSEQ multiplex PCR, while TCRdb's copy carries only in-frame clones and drops some. The sample contains around 300,000 clones, 60% of which appear only once.

This chain uses TRBV13 with TRBJ1-2; D unresolved. This sequence was found in a human donor with alopecia areata. The material sequenced was CD4+ T cells sorted from blood, taken around week 54, from a patient treated with tofacitinib. The DNA for the CDR3 is TGTGCCAGTATGCGCCTCTCTGTCTATGGCTACACCTTC. Its translation: CASMRLSVYGYTF.